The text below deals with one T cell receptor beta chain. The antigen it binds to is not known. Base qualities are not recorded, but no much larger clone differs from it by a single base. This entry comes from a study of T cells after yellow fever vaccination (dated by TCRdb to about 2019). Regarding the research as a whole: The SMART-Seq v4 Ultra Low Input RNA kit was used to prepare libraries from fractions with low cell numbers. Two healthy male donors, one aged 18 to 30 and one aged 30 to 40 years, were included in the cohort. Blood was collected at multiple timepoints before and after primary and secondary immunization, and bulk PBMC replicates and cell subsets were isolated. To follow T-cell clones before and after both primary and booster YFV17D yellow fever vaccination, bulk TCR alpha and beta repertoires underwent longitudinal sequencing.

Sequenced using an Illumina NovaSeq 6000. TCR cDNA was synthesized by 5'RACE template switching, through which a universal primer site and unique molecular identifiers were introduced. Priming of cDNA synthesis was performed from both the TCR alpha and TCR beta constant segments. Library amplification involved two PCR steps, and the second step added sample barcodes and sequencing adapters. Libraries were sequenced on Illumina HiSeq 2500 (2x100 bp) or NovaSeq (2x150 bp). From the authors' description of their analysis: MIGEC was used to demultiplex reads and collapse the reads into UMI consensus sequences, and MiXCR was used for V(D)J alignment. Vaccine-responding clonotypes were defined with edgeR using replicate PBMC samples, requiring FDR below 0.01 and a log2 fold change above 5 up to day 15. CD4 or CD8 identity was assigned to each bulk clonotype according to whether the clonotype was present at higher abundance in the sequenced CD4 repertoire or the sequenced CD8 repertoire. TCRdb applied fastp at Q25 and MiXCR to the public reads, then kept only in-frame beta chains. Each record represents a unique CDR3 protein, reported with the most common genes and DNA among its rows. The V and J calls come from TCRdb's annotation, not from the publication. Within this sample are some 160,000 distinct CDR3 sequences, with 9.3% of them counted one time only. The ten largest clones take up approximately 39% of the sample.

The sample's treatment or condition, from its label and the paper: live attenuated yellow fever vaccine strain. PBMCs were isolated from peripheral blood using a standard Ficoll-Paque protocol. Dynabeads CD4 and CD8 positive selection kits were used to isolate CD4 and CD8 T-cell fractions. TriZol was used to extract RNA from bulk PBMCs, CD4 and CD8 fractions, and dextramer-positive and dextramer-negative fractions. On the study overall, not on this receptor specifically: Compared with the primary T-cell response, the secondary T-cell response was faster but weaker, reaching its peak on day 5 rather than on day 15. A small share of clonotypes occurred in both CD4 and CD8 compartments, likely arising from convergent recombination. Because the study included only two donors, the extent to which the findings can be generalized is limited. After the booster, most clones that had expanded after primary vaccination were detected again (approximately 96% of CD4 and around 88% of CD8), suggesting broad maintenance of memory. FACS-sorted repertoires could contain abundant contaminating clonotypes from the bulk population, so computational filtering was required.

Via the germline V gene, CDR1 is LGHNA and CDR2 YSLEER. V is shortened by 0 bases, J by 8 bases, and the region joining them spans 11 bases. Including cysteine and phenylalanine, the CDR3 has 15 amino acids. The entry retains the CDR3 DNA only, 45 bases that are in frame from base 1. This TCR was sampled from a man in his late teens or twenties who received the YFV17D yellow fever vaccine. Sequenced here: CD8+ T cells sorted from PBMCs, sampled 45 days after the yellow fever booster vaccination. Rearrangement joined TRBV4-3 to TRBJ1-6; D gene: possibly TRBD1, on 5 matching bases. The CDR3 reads CASSQDAGRDSPLHF. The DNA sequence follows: TGCGCCAGCAGCCAAGATGCAGGGCGGGATTCACCCCTCCACTTT.